This T cell receptor beta chain appears in the sequencing data of a study of blood T cell repertoires in COVID-19. For the study at large: Specimens from acute and convalescent COVID-19 originated in the United States, Italy and Spain.

Assay: immunoSEQ multiplex PCR; the TCRdb copy retains only in-frame clones and omits some. The data show more than 250,000 clones, with more than 70% seen just once and approximately 1.8% held by the top ten. CDR1 and CDR2 (germline): MNHNS, SASEGT. This CDR3 spans 14 amino acids. V shed 2 bases and J shed 3 bases, with 11 bases lying between them. V gene TRBV6-1 combines with J gene TRBJ2-7; a weak D match, TRBD1 (7 bases). This sequence was found in a woman aged 30 to 39 with COVID-19, enrolled during active disease. Sequencing was done on a sample of peripheral blood. This chain's CDR3 is CASSERRGVYEQYF. For the CDR3, the DNA is TGTGCCAGCAGTGAACGCAGGGGGGTCTACGAGCAGTACTTC.